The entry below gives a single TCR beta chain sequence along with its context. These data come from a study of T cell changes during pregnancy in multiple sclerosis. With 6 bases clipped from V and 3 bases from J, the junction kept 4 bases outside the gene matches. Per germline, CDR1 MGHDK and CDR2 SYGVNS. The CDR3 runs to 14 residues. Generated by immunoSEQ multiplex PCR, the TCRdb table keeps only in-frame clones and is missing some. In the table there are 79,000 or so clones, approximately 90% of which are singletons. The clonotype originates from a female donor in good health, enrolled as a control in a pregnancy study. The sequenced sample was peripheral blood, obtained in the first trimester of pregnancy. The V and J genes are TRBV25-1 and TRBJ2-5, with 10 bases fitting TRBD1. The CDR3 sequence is CASSTGTGEETQYF. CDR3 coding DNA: TGTGCCAGCAGCACCGGGACAGGGGAAGAGACCCAGTACTTC. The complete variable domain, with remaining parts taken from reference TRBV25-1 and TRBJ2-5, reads EADIYQTPRYLVIGTGKKITLECSQTMGHDKMYWYQQDPGMELHLIHYSYGVNSTEKGDLSSESTVSRIRTEHFPLTLESARPSHTSQYLCASSTGTGEETQYFGPGTRLLVL.